What follows are 30 T cell receptor beta chains derived from one specimen sequenced in a study of CD8 T cells in ankylosing spondylitis. A single record per CDR3 protein comes from TCRdb applying MiXCR to the 5' RACE reads. Among about 130,000 distinct CDR3 sequences, around 9.3% were seen once, and the ten largest hold 2.5% to 3.5%. The sequencing input was blood, either unsorted or a sorted T cell fraction (not recorded which). The receptors originated from a male donor with ankylosing spondylitis or in good health (not recorded which).

This clonotype was counted ten times or more. The rearrangement links TRBV20-1 to TRBJ2-7; 9 bases align to TRBD1. Germline CDR1 DFQATT, CDR2 SNEGSKA (reference sequence). V shed 3 bases and J 9 bases; nucleotides not matched to a gene: 9. The length of the CDR3 is 13 residues. CDR3: CSARGTGFLLQYF. The CDR3 nucleotides read TGCAGTGCTAGGGGGACAGGGTTCCTCCTGCAGTACTTC.

This clonotype has a count of ten or more. The chain recombines TRBV3-1 with TRBJ2-3; the D is unclear. Per germline, CDR1 LGHDT and CDR2 YNNKEL (reference sequence). V was trimmed by 4 bases and J by 0 bases, leaving 2 bases between them. The CDR3 runs to 12 residues. CDR3 region: CASSPSTDTQYF. Written as DNA, the CDR3 is TGTGCCAGCAGCCCGAGCACAGATACGCAGTATTTT.

The table lists this clonotype with a few counts. This sequence joins TRBV4-2 and TRBJ2-1; 11 nucleotides match TRBD2. The CDR3 sequence is 15 residues long. The germline CDR1 and CDR2 sequences are LGHNA and YNFKEQ. J was trimmed by 6 bases and V by 5 bases; bases with no gene match: 6. CDR3 coding DNA: TGTGCCAGCAGCTTTGGGACTAGCGGATTCAATGAGCAGTTCTTC. Protein product: CASSFGTSGFNEQFF.

Many counts were recorded for this clonotype. The chain employs TRBV7-3 and TRBJ2-2; TRBD1 matches 9 bases. Germline V CDR1 and CDR2: SGHTA, FQGTGA. This CDR3 region has 16 residues. With 5 bases clipped from V and 0 bases from J, the junction kept 4 bases outside the gene matches. In DNA form, the CDR3 reads TGTGCCAGCAGCCGCGGACAGGGGACGAACACCGGGGAGCTGTTTTTT. It codes for CASSRGQGTNTGELFF. Complete variable domain (other parts from reference TRBV7-3 and TRBJ2-2): GAGVSQTPSNKVTEKGKYVELRCDPISGHTALYWYRQSLGQGPEFLIYFQGTGAADDSGLPNDRFFAVRPEGSVSTLKIQRTERGDSAVYLCASSRGQGTNTGELFFGEGSRLTVL.

This clonotype was observed many times. V gene TRBV3-1 combines with J gene TRBJ1-5; no clear D gene. The V end lost 0 bases, the J end lost 6 bases, and 15 bases lay between the germline ends. The CDR3 is 16 amino acids. Germline loops: CDR1 LGHDT, CDR2 YNNKEL (reference sequence). In DNA, the CDR3 is TGTGCCAGCAGCCAAGATTACAGCCCGGTGGGTCAGCCCCAGCATTTT. The encoded protein is CASSQDYSPVGQPQHF.

This clonotype has at least ten counts. V usage is TRBV20-1 and J usage is TRBJ2-7; D is possibly TRBD1 (5 bases). The CDR3 is 14 amino acids. Germline assignment: CDR1 DFQATT and CDR2 SNEGSKA (reference sequence). CDR3 region: CRPTQVENPYEQYF. The CDR3 DNA reads as TGCAGACCGACACAGGTTGAAAACCCTTACGAGCAGTACTTC.

The V and J genes are TRBV3-1 and TRBJ2-1; 8 nucleotides match TRBD1. Germline CDR1 LGHDT, CDR2 YNNKEL (reference sequence). The CDR3 spans 16 residues. With 2 bases clipped from V and 0 bases from J, the junction kept 3 bases outside the gene matches. The CDR3: CASSQWGTGSYNEQFF. The CDR3 nucleotides read TGTGCCAGCAGCCAATGGGGGACAGGCTCCTACAATGAGCAGTTCTTC.

This clonotype was found many times. The rearrangement links TRBV12-3 or TRBV12-4 to TRBJ2-5; 8 bases line up with TRBD1. The CDR3 covers 16 residues. After removal of 5 bases from V and 2 bases from J, the junction contained 10 bases not matched to a gene. This chain's CDR3 is CASSPQLDRAQETQYF. In nucleotides, the CDR3 is TGTGCCAGCAGTCCACAACTGGACAGGGCACAAGAGACCCAGTACTTC.

This clonotype appeared many times. This chain links TRBV12-3 or TRBV12-4 with TRBJ1-4; 8 positions agree with TRBD1. Trimming at V came to 4 bases and at J to 4 bases, leaving 2 bases not matched to a gene. The CDR3 contains 14 residues. The CDR3 DNA is TGTGCCAGCAGTTGGACAGGGCGTAATGAAAAACTGTTTTTT. This codes for CASSWTGRNEKLFF.

This chain connects TRBV5-1 to TRBJ1-2; TRBD1 matches at 10 bases. CDR1 and CDR2 from the germline V gene are SGHRS and YFSETQ. The CDR3 sequence is 15 residues long. With V trimmed by 4 bases and J by 7 bases, 10 bases remained unmatched. In nucleotides, the CDR3 is TGCGCCAGCAGCAGAACCGGGACAGGGGACGTTGGCTACACCTTC. Translating gives CASSRTGTGDVGYTF.

In its sample, this clonotype was seen a few times. The chain uses TRBV7-2 and TRBJ2-5; TRBD2 matches at 7 bases. The J segment lost 5 bases and the V segment lost 1 base, leaving 13 bases of the junction unmatched. Germline V gene sequence: CDR1 SGHTA, CDR2 FQGNSA. There are 17 residues in the CDR3. For the CDR3, the DNA is TGTGCCAGCAGCTTAGTCGGTCGGGCGGGAGCGTCGGAGACCCAGTACTTC. Translating gives CASSLVGRAGASETQYF.

This clonotype was recorded many times. The V and J genes are TRBV20-1 and TRBJ1-1; 11 bases align to TRBD1. Germline V lookup: CDR1 DFQATT, CDR2 SNEGSKA (reference sequence). The ends lost 2 bases at V and 2 bases at J; junction bases unmatched: 1. The length of the CDR3 is 14 residues. As DNA, the CDR3 is TGCAGTGCTAGACGGACAGGGGGCAACACTGAAGCTTTCTTT. Translation gives CSARRTGGNTEAFF.

Many counts were recorded for this clonotype. The J gene is TRBJ1-6, the V gene TRBV4-1; 10 positions match TRBD1. The CDR3 spans 15 residues. The germline gives CDR1 MGHRA, CDR2 YSYEKL. The junction had 3 bases not matched to a gene; V was cut back by 1 base and J by 9 bases. CDR3 sequence (DNA): TGCGCCAGCAGCCAAGGACAGGGGGCCGGTTCACCCCTCCACTTT. It specifies CASSQGQGAGSPLHF.

This clonotype has at least ten counts. The chain couples TRBV20-1 to TRBJ2-7; 10 nucleotides align to TRBD2. Germline V CDR1 and CDR2: DFQATT, SNEGSKA (reference sequence). This CDR3 spans 15 amino acids. V shed 2 bases and J 4 bases; nucleotides not matched to a gene: 8. CDR3 region: CSARPTLAGVYEQYF. CDR3 sequence (DNA): TGCAGTGCTAGACCTACCCTAGCGGGAGTATACGAGCAGTACTTC.

This clonotype was observed a few times. The chain recombines TRBV12-3 or TRBV12-4 with TRBJ1-1; possible D gene TRBD1, 5 bases. V dropped 6 bases and J dropped 10 bases, with 12 bases sitting between them. The CDR3 is 11 amino acids. The CDR3 DNA reads TGTGCCAGCAGCAGGGACCATGCAGCTTTCTTT. Residues: CASSRDHAAFF.

This clonotype was counted many times. V usage is TRBV20-1 and J usage is TRBJ2-1, with D tentatively TRBD1 or TRBD2 (6 bases each). Trimming removed 3 bases from V and 4 bases from J, with 10 bases in between. This CDR3 spans 13 amino acids. Per the germline V gene, CDR1 is DFQATT and CDR2 is SNEGSKA (reference sequence). DNA of the CDR3: TGCAGTGCTAGTAAGGGGGGTTACAATGAGCAGTTCTTC. The encoded protein is CSASKGGYNEQFF.

The chain recombines TRBV20-1 with TRBJ2-1; 14 bases line up with TRBD2. This CDR3 spans 19 amino acids. The germline V gene has CDR1 DFQATT and CDR2 SNEGSKA (reference sequence). The J segment lost 4 bases and the V segment lost 6 bases, leaving 17 bases of the junction unmatched. The CDR3, as DNA: TGCAGTGCCATTGTACGCGGGACTAGCGGGAGTACGGGTTACAATGAGCAGTTCTTC. As protein: CSAIVRGTSGSTGYNEQFF.

At least ten counts were recorded for this clonotype. The rearrangement uses TRBV12-3 or TRBV12-4 and TRBJ1-3; 7 bases are a match to TRBD1. The J segment lost 0 bases and the V segment lost 6 bases, leaving 5 bases of the junction unmatched. There are 15 residues in the CDR3. CDR3: CASRKGTASGNTIYF. Here the CDR3 DNA reads TGTGCCAGCAGAAAAGGGACAGCCTCTGGAAACACCATATATTTT.

This clonotype was recorded many times. This sequence joins TRBV20-1 and TRBJ1-1; TRBD1 might be the D (6 bases). Per germline, CDR1 DFQATT and CDR2 SNEGSKA (reference sequence). The V and J ends lost 0 bases and 3 bases respectively, with 11 bases between them. This CDR3 contains 14 residues. Here the CDR3 reads CSARDRQVHTEAFF. CDR3 nucleotides: TGCAGTGCTAGAGATCGACAGGTCCACACTGAAGCTTTCTTT.

This clonotype was seen a handful of times. V and J are TRBV20-1 and TRBJ1-6, with TRBD1 identical over 7 bases. This CDR3 has 15 residues. Germline V gene sequence: CDR1 DFQATT, CDR2 SNEGSKA (reference sequence). The trim removed 7 bases at V and 6 bases at J, leaving 12 bases unmatched. The CDR3 sequence is CSGRQGGSVNSPLHF. The DNA for the CDR3 is TGCAGTGGCCGACAGGGAGGATCTGTTAATTCACCCCTCCACTTT.

This clonotype was detected ten times or more. The V call is TRBV12-5, the J call TRBJ2-7, with TRBD2 matching 7 bases. The CDR3 runs to 16 residues. J lost 2 bases, V lost 7 bases, and 14 bases had no gene match. CDR1 is LGHNT and CDR2 is FRNRAP in the germline V gene. CDR3 in DNA: TGTGCTAGTGACCTCCTCTGGGGGGGGATGCCCTACGAGCAGTACTTC. Its translation: CASDLLWGGMPYEQYF.

In its sample, this clonotype was seen many times. The chain combines TRBV12-5 with TRBJ2-3, with a possible D match to TRBD1 (5 bases). The length of the CDR3 is 15 residues. Trimming removed 0 bases from V and 3 bases from J, with 10 bases in between. Germline V CDR1 and CDR2: LGHNT, FRNRAP. The CDR3 DNA is TGTGCTAGTGGTTTGGTAGCAAGGGGAACAGATACGCAGTATTTT. Residues: CASGLVARGTDTQYF.

This clonotype turned up a few times. The chain joins TRBV20-1 to TRBJ1-1; 8 nucleotides match TRBD1. V lost 0 bases, J lost 0 bases, and 12 bases stayed unmatched. CDR1 and CDR2 from the germline V gene are DFQATT and SNEGSKA (reference sequence). The CDR3 covers 18 residues. The CDR3 coding sequence is TGCAGTGCTAGAGACAGGGGGCGTTTTTTTACCATGAACACTGAAGCTTTCTTT. It is translated as CSARDRGRFFTMNTEAFF.

This clonotype was seen ten or more times. This rearrangement joins TRBV20-1 to TRBJ2-7; D ambiguous. Trimming pared 1 base from V and 3 bases from J, leaving 13 bases between. CDR1 DFQATT and CDR2 SNEGSKA come from the germline V gene (reference sequence). The CDR3 runs 14 residues. The CDR3 region is CSARVTSQVYEQYF. DNA of the CDR3: TGCAGTGCTAGAGTGACCTCCCAAGTCTACGAGCAGTACTTC.

This clonotype was found a few times. This rearrangement joins TRBV7-8 to TRBJ2-1; possibly TRBD1 or TRBD2 for D (5 bases each). The CDR3 loop spans 19 amino acids. V was trimmed by 1 base and J by 0 bases, leaving 19 bases between them. The germline V gene encodes CDR1 SGHVS and CDR2 FQNEAQ. In DNA, the CDR3 is TGTGCCAGCAGCTTAGATGCCGAGGGACGGGGTTCCTCCTACAATGAGCAGTTCTTC. This translates into CASSLDAEGRGSSYNEQFF.

In this sample, this clonotype turned up many times. This chain connects TRBV5-1 to TRBJ1-1, with D maybe TRBD1 (5 bases). Germline V lookup: CDR1 SGHRS, CDR2 YFSETQ. V was shortened by 2 bases and J by 0 bases, with 8 bases between the two germline ends. The CDR3 loop spans 14 amino acids. CDR3 in amino acids: CASSFNRMNTEAFF. In DNA, the CDR3 is TGCGCCAGCAGCTTTAACAGGATGAACACTGAAGCTTTCTTT.

Ten or more counts support this clonotype. The chain carries TRBV28 and TRBJ1-2; no clear D gene. Germline CDR1 reads MDHEN; CDR2 reads SYDVKM. The V gene lost 5 bases and the J gene lost 2 bases, with 9 bases spanning the gap. The CDR3 is made up of 13 amino acids. CDR3 sequence reads: CASSVQENYGYTF. Written as DNA, the CDR3 is TGTGCCAGCAGTGTGCAAGAAAACTATGGCTACACCTTC.

The sample holds many counts of this clonotype. The rearrangement uses TRBV5-6 and TRBJ1-3; maybe TRBD1 (6 bases). The germline V gene encodes CDR1 SGHDT and CDR2 YYEEEE. V gave up 3 bases and J gave up 4 bases, with 11 bases separating them. CDR3 length: 14 amino acids. CDR3 amino acids: CASSSLDRGNTIYF. DNA of the CDR3: TGTGCCAGCAGCTCGCTCGACAGGGGAAACACCATATATTTT.

As regards this clonotype: With a much larger clone just one base away, this may be a read error. The gene calls are TRBV6-1 and TRBJ1-6; no reliable D call. V was cut by 4 bases and J by 7 bases, with 8 bases left in between. CDR1 is MNHNS and CDR2 is SASEGT in the germline V gene. The CDR3 has 13 amino acids. CDR3 sequence: CASSVQRNSPLHF. The DNA of the CDR3 is TGTGCCAGCAGTGTCCAGCGGAATTCACCCCTCCACTTT.

J is TRBJ2-3 and V is TRBV20-1; 9 bases are shared with TRBD2. Germline-derived CDR1 and CDR2 are DFQATT and SNEGSKA (reference sequence). This CDR3 has 14 amino acids. The ends lost 8 bases at V and 5 bases at J; junction bases unmatched: 11. The CDR3 is CSPKPLAGVDTQYF. As DNA, the CDR3 is TGCAGTCCAAAGCCCTTAGCGGGAGTAGATACGCAGTATTTT.